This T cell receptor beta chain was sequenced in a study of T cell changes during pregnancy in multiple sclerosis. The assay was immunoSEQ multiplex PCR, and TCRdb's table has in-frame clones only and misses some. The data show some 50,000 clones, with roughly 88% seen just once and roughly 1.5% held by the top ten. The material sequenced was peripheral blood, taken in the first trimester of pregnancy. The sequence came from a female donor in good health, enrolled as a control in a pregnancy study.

The CDR3 spells CASKVPGAAPQPQHF. The CDR3 DNA reads as TGTGCCAGTAAAGTCCCAGGGGCGGCTCCCCAGCCCCAGCATTTT. The rearrangement joins TRBV19 to TRBJ1-5; a weak D match, TRBD1 (6 bases). Germline V gene sequence: CDR1 LNHDA, CDR2 SQIVND (reference sequence). V lost 7 bases, J lost 7 bases, and 20 bases lay in between. This CDR3 has 15 residues.